This entry is about one TCR beta chain. The target antigen is unknown. The sample comes from a study of T cell responses to AZD1222 COVID-19 vaccine. Study conclusions and caveats: Across spike, vaccine-associated CD4 TCRs were found, dominant at 160-218 and 743-854.

TCRdb's table, derived via immunoSEQ multiplex PCR, lists solely in-frame clones and lacks some. The repertoire holds 73,000 or so clones, roughly four fifths seen once, with under 6.5% in the top ten. This TCR came from an adult in good health. The material sequenced was peripheral blood, taken on day 0 of AZD1222 vaccination.

CDR3 nucleotide sequence: TGTGCCTGGAGTCCAGGGCATAATTCACCCCTCCACTTT. This codes for CAWSPGHNSPLHF. The rearrangement links TRBV30 to TRBJ1-6; D is perhaps TRBD1 (5 bases). Per germline, CDR1 GTSNPN and CDR2 SVGIG (reference sequence). V gave up 2 bases and J gave up 5 bases, with 7 bases separating them. The CDR3 runs 13 residues.